This T cell receptor (beta chain) derives from a study of blood T cell repertoires in COVID-19. Per the germline V gene, CDR1 is SNHLY and CDR2 is FYNNEI. The CDR3 is made up of 16 amino acids. The V end was cut by 2 bases, the J end by 5 bases, with 18 bases between. Grouping used clinical history reported by participants in a survey and questionnaire. Methods used by the authors: The assay estimated nucleated cells by amplifying reference gene primers. Profiling relied on immunoSEQ multiplex PCR, and the TCRdb table lists in-frame clones only, not all of them. The V and J calls and clone size come from that table; D and trimming were worked out from the DNA. The sample has about 270,000 clones, about 89% seen once; the top ten hold approximately 2.4%.

The TCR sequence derives from a woman aged 18-35 years who had recovered from COVID-19. V usage is TRBV2 and J usage is TRBJ2-5; possible D gene TRBD1, 6 bases. The source material was PBMCs or T cells enriched from blood (not recorded which). The CDR3 here is CASSESMDSPEETQYF. For the CDR3, the DNA is TGTGCCAGCAGTGAATCTATGGACAGCCCCGAGGAGACCCAGTACTTC.